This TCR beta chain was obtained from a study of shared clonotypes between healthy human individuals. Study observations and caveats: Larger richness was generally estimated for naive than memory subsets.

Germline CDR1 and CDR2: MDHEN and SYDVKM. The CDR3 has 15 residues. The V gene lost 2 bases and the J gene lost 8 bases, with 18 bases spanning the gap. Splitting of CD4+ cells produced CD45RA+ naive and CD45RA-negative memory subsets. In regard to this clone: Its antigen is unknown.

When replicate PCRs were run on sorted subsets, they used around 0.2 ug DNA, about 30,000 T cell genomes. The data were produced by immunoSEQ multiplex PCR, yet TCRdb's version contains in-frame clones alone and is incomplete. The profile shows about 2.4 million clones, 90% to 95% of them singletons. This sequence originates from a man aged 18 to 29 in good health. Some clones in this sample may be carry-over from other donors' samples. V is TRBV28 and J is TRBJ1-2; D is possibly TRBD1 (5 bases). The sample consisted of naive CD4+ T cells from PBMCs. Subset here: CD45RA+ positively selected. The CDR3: CASSLVARASGGYTF. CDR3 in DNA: TGTGCCAGCAGTTTAGTGGCGCGTGCGTCAGGGGGCTACACCTTC.